A selection of T cell receptor beta chains follows, all from one sample in a study of circulating CD8 cells and anti-PD-1 response in melanoma. MiXCR, run by TCRdb on the reads, gives a single entry per CDR3 protein. The sample includes a few hundred distinct CDR3 sequences, around 9.6% of them seen just once. This sample comprised CD8+ T cells from PBMCs, obtained at baseline or after one month of anti-PD-1 therapy (not recorded which). The source is a human donor with melanoma. Each CDR3 is given with its conserved first and last residue. The D gene is left open where the match is weak. The size of a clone is reported for some rows only, either as once, few or many, or as a class for expanded clones.

j_call: TRBJ2-7
v_call: TRBV19
clone_size: medium-sized
d_call: TRBD1
cdr3_aa: CASSLGTVVEQYF
cdr3_nt: TGTGCCAGTAGTTTGGGGACAGTGGTAGAGCAGTACTTC

j_call: TRBJ2-1
v_call: TRBV15
clone_size: medium-sized
d_call: -
cdr3_aa: CATSIAGTVEQFF
cdr3_nt: TGTGCCACCAGCATAGCAGGGACGGTTGAGCAGTTCTTC

j_call: TRBJ2-3
v_call: TRBV9
clone_size: medium-sized
d_call: -
cdr3_aa: CASSAYGGSTDTQYF
cdr3_nt: TGTGCCAGCAGCGCGTATGGGGGGAGCACAGATACGCAGTATTTT

j_call: TRBJ2-1
v_call: TRBV9
clone_size: large
d_call: -
cdr3_aa: CASSVEDSSVGDEQFF
cdr3_nt: TGTGCCAGCAGCGTAGAGGACAGCTCCGTCGGCGATGAGCAGTTCTTC

j_call: TRBJ2-7
v_call: TRBV28
clone_size: -
d_call: TRBD2
cdr3_aa: CASSLLAGAYEQYF
cdr3_nt: TGTGCCAGCAGTTTACTAGCGGGAGCCTACGAGCAGTACTTC

j_call: TRBJ1-1
v_call: TRBV19
clone_size: medium-sized
d_call: -
cdr3_aa: CASSRDGDTEAFF
cdr3_nt: TGTGCCAGTAGTAGGGACGGGGACACTGAAGCTTTCTTT

j_call: TRBJ2-3
v_call: TRBV20-1
clone_size: medium-sized
d_call: TRBD2
cdr3_aa: CSARGPLAGGLDTQYF
cdr3_nt: TGCAGTGCTAGAGGTCCCCTAGCGGGGGGGCTAGATACGCAGTATTTT

j_call: TRBJ2-3
v_call: TRBV5-6
clone_size: medium-sized
d_call: -
cdr3_aa: CASSLVGSSFGGTDTQYF
cdr3_nt: TGTGCCAGCAGCTTGGTCGGCTCCAGCTTCGGGGGCACAGATACGCAGTATTTT

j_call: TRBJ2-1
v_call: TRBV20-1
clone_size: medium-sized
d_call: -
cdr3_aa: CSASGGVTSSYNEQFF
cdr3_nt: TGCAGTGCTTCGGGCGGGGTTACTAGCTCCTACAATGAGCAGTTCTTC